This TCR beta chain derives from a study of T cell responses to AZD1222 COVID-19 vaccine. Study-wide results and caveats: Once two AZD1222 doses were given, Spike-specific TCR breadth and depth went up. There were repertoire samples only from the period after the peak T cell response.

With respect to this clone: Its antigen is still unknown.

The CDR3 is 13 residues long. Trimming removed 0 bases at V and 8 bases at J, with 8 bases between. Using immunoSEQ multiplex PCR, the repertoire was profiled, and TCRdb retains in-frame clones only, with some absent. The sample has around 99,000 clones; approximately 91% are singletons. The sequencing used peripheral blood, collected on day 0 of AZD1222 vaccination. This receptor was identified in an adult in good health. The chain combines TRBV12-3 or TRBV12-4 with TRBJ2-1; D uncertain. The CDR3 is CASSLAAIDEQFF. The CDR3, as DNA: TGTGCCAGCAGTTTAGCCGCAATAGATGAGCAGTTCTTC.